These 32 T cell receptor beta chains were all obtained from the same sample, sequenced in a study of T cell responses to AZD1222 COVID-19 vaccine. The repertoire was sequenced with immunoSEQ multiplex PCR; TCRdb's copy has only in-frame clones and lacks some. This table has about 73,000 clones, approximately 89% appearing once. The source material was peripheral blood, sampled 28 days after the second AZD1222 dose. These receptor sequences come from an adult who received the AZD1222 COVID-19 vaccine.

In its sample, this clone was seen once. The chain combines TRBV7-3 with TRBJ2-3; possible D gene TRBD2, 6 bases. V was pared by 1 base and J by 3 bases, with 17 bases between. The CDR3 consists of 17 residues. Germline CDR1 and CDR2: SGHTA and FQGTGA. CDR3 DNA: TGTGCCAGCAGCTTAAACCCCGGGGGAGAGGTTACAGATACGCAGTATTTT. Its translation: CASSLNPGGEVTDTQYF.

In DNA form, the CDR3 reads TGTGCCAGCAGCCCGCCGGGCCGTACGAACACCGGGGAGCTGTTTTTT. Residues: CASSPPGRTNTGELFF. This chain uses TRBV5-6 with TRBJ2-2; no firm D call. The germline V gene has CDR1 SGHDT and CDR2 YYEEEE. Trimming shortened V by 4 bases and J by 0 bases, and 13 bases separated the two germline ends. The CDR3 contains 16 residues.

V gene TRBV19 combines with J gene TRBJ2-2; weak D call: TRBD2 (6 bases). This CDR3 has 14 amino acids. The germline gives CDR1 LNHDA, CDR2 SQIVND (reference sequence). V was cut by 1 base and J by 7 bases, with 10 bases left in between. The CDR3 sequence: CASSIGGVGGELFF. As DNA, the CDR3 is TGTGCCAGTAGTATAGGGGGGGTTGGCGGGGAGCTGTTTTTT.

The chain is built from TRBV7-2 and TRBJ1-1; 8 bases match TRBD1. Per the germline V gene, CDR1 is SGHTA and CDR2 is FQGNSA. With 0 bases clipped from V and 1 base from J, the junction kept 1 base outside the gene matches. The CDR3 runs 15 residues. As DNA, the CDR3 is TGTGCCAGCAGCTTAGCCGGGACAGGGAACACTGAAGCTTTCTTT. Translating gives CASSLAGTGNTEAFF.

The chain uses TRBV9 and TRBJ2-1, with unresolved D. Germline CDR1 is SGDLS and CDR2 is YYNGEE. The CDR3 is 14 residues long. Trimming took off 7 bases at V and 3 bases at J, with 14 bases between the two ends. CDR3 region: CASSPPPFYNEQFF. The CDR3, as DNA: TGTGCCAGCTCCCCGCCACCGTTCTACAATGAGCAGTTCTTC.

CDR3 loop: CASSLEADTQYF. The DNA for the CDR3 is TGTGCCAGCAGCTTAGAGGCAGATACGCAGTATTTT. V is TRBV11-1 and J is TRBJ2-3; no definite D call. Germline V gene lookup returns CDR1 SGHAT and CDR2 FQDESV (reference sequence). CDR3 length: 12 amino acids. The V end lost 1 base, the J end lost 4 bases, and 3 bases lay between the germline ends.

The chain employs TRBV18 and TRBJ1-2; D unclear. The CDR3 runs 13 residues. CDR1 KGHSH and CDR2 LQKENI come from the germline V gene. Trimming took 3 bases from V and 3 from J, leaving 8 bases between them. CDR3 bases: TGTGCCAGCTCACCGGCGGCAGACTATGGCTACACCTTC. It specifies CASSPAADYGYTF.

The V gene is TRBV5-1, the J gene TRBJ1-4, with D maybe TRBD1 (5 bases). V was clipped by 0 bases and J by 8 bases, with 14 bases between them. The germline V gene has CDR1 SGHRS and CDR2 YFSETQ. The CDR3 totals 15 residues. The CDR3 region is CASSLEMGPREKLFF. The CDR3 region has the DNA TGCGCCAGCAGCTTGGAGATGGGGCCTAGGGAAAAACTGTTTTTT.

The chain links TRBV4-1 to TRBJ2-3; a possible D gene is TRBD2 (5 bases). Germline V lookup: CDR1 MGHRA, CDR2 YSYEKL. Trimming removed 2 bases from V and 4 bases from J, with 10 bases in between. The CDR3 consists of 14 residues. The CDR3 is CASSQTGLPDTQYF. Here the CDR3 DNA reads TGCGCCAGCAGCCAAACCGGACTCCCAGATACGCAGTATTTT.

The J gene is TRBJ2-3, the V gene TRBV7-3; TRBD2 matches 8 bases. The CDR3 sequence is 15 residues long. The germline V gene encodes CDR1 SGHTA and CDR2 FQGTGA. Germline trimming cut 2 bases from V and 5 bases from J; bases unmatched to any gene: 6. CDR3 amino acids: CASSLAGGSVDTQYF. CDR3 in DNA: TGTGCCAGCAGCTTAGCGGGGGGTTCGGTAGATACGCAGTATTTT.

CDR3 nucleotides: TGTGCCACCAGTGACTCACGACAGGGGAGAGGAGGAAACACCATATATTTT. It is translated as CATSDSRQGRGGNTIYF. The chain couples TRBV24-1 to TRBJ1-3; 8 bases are shared with TRBD1. The germline CDR1 and CDR2 sequences are KGHDR and SFDVKD. The CDR3 is made up of 17 amino acids. V was pared by 4 bases and J by 4 bases, with 11 bases of the junction left unmatched.

The table lists this clone with a count of one. V is TRBV5-6 and J is TRBJ2-5; D is unclear. Germline loops: CDR1 SGHDT, CDR2 YYEEEE. This CDR3 is built from 16 residues. The V end lost 4 bases, the J end lost 7 bases, and 23 bases lay between the germline ends. The CDR3 bases are TGTGCCAGCAGCACGCCTACATTAAGACAAGTCGGGACCCAGTACTTC. This gives the protein CASSTPTLRQVGTQYF.

The V call is TRBV6-5, the J call TRBJ1-2, with no clear D. V dropped 3 bases and J dropped 6 bases, with 17 bases sitting between them. The germline V gene has CDR1 MNHEY and CDR2 SVGAGI. The CDR3 sequence is 15 residues long. The CDR3 DNA is TGTGCCAGCAGTTATTGGGAAGGAGGCAGAGATGGCTACACCTTC. Translation: CASSYWEGGRDGYTF.

This clone came up once. The chain links TRBV5-1 to TRBJ2-1, with 15 bases fitting TRBD2. Germline CDR1 is SGHRS and CDR2 is YFSETQ. The CDR3 sequence is 15 residues long. Germline trimming cut 4 bases from V and 7 bases from J; bases unmatched to any gene: 3. The CDR3 here is CASSTGLAGGNEQFF. The CDR3 nucleotides are TGCGCCAGCAGCACTGGACTAGCGGGAGGGAATGAGCAGTTCTTC.

This chain uses TRBV6-6 with TRBJ1-5; no reliable D call. This CDR3 has 16 amino acids. V lost 4 bases to trimming and J lost 5 bases, with 18 bases between them. CDR1 is MNHNY, CDR2 SVGAGI, per germline (reference sequence). DNA of the CDR3: TGTGCCAGCAGTTTTCTTCCGGCCAGGAACTATCAGCCCCAGCATTTT. Residues: CASSFLPARNYQPQHF.

The chain is built from TRBV2 and TRBJ2-2; D is possibly TRBD1 or TRBD2 (5 bases each). Per germline, CDR1 SNHLY and CDR2 FYNNEI. This CDR3 region has 13 residues. The V gene lost 9 bases and the J gene lost 1 base, with 9 bases spanning the gap. The CDR3 DNA follows: TGTGCCAGAGGGACGGTGAACACCGGGGAGCTGTTTTTT. The encoded protein is CARGTVNTGELFF.

J is TRBJ2-3 and V is TRBV6-1, with unresolved D. CDR1 is MNHNS, CDR2 SASEGT, per germline. The CDR3 spans 12 residues. With 1 base removed from V and 6 bases from J, the gap between germline ends came to 5 bases. The CDR3 protein is CASSEVGDTQYF. DNA of the CDR3: TGTGCCAGCAGTGAAGTGGGGGATACGCAGTATTTT.

The chain couples TRBV6-2 or TRBV6-3 to TRBJ2-7, with a possible D match to TRBD1 (6 bases). Trimming took 0 bases from V and 2 from J, leaving 14 bases between them. Germline V gene lookup returns CDR1 MNHEY and CDR2 SVGEGT. This CDR3 has 16 residues. CDR3 in DNA: TGTGCCAGCAGTTACTCGAGGGCGGACAGCCCCTACGAGCAGTACTTC. Its translation is CASSYSRADSPYEQYF.

The chain uses TRBV19 and TRBJ2-2; 7 positions agree with TRBD2. The CDR3 has 15 amino acids. The V gene end was trimmed by 2 bases and the J gene end by 6 bases; junction bases not matched to a gene: 6. Germline V lookup: CDR1 LNHDA, CDR2 SQIVND (reference sequence). The CDR3 nucleotides are TGTGCCAGTAGTATATGGACGGGGGGAGCCGGGGAGCTGTTTTTT. This translates into CASSIWTGGAGELFF.

This rearrangement joins TRBV5-8 to TRBJ1-1, with TRBD1 as a possible D gene (5 bases). This CDR3 is built from 14 residues. V was cut by 1 base and J by 5 bases, with 12 bases left in between. Germline V gives CDR1 SGHTS, CDR2 YDEGEE. CDR3 loop: CASSLQGSGTEAFF. CDR3 DNA sequence: TGTGCCAGCAGCTTGCAGGGATCTGGGACTGAAGCTTTCTTT.

The rearrangement uses TRBV5-1 and TRBJ1-4; D ambiguous. This CDR3 has 12 amino acids. Germline V gene data show CDR1 as SGHRS and CDR2 as YFSETQ. The V and J ends lost 4 bases and 13 bases respectively, with 14 bases between them. The CDR3 DNA reads TGCGCCAGCAGCGCCGACACAAAGGCACTGTTTTTT. Translated, it gives CASSADTKALFF.

J is TRBJ2-2 and V is TRBV24-1; D is unresolved. This CDR3 has 14 residues. V dropped 5 bases and J dropped 2 bases, with 8 bases sitting between them. Germline V CDR1 and CDR2: KGHDR, SFDVKD. CDR3 DNA: TGTGCCACCAGTGCGGAGCCCAACACCGGGGAGCTGTTTTTT. Encoded protein: CATSAEPNTGELFF.

The table lists this clone with a few counts. This chain uses TRBV27 with TRBJ1-5; 8 nucleotides line up with TRBD1. Trimming removed 5 bases from V and 3 bases from J; junction bases left unmatched: 6. CDR3 length equals 15 residues. The germline gives CDR1 MNHEY, CDR2 SMNVEV (reference sequence). CDR3 sequence: CASSQGQGPNQPQHF. In DNA, the CDR3 is TGTGCCAGCAGTCAAGGACAGGGTCCCAATCAGCCCCAGCATTTT.

This sequence joins TRBV5-1 and TRBJ2-7; D tentatively reads TRBD1 or TRBD2 (5 bases each). The CDR3 contains 15 residues. Germline CDR1 SGHRS, CDR2 YFSETQ. Between the trimmed V and J ends, which lost 4 bases and 4 bases, there was a span of 18 bases. The CDR3 sequence: CASSPVGTGKYEQYF. The CDR3, as DNA: TGCGCCAGCAGCCCAGTTGGGACGGGAAAATACGAGCAGTACTTC.

This clone appeared once. This chain links TRBV9 with TRBJ2-3; no clear D. Germline V gene lookup returns CDR1 SGDLS and CDR2 YYNGEE. V was shortened by 0 bases and J by 5 bases, with 4 bases between the two germline ends. The CDR3 covers 12 residues. CDR3 coding DNA: TGTGCCAGCAGCGTAGCGGGAGATACGCAGTATTTT. Translated: CASSVAGDTQYF.

The chain recombines TRBV9 with TRBJ2-1, with D tentatively TRBD1 or TRBD2 (6 bases each). This CDR3 contains 16 residues. Germline values: CDR1 SGDLS, CDR2 YYNGEE. V was pared by 4 bases and J by 4 bases, with 18 bases between. The DNA for the CDR3 is TGTGCCAGCAGCTCGAGGGGGGAAGTGCGGTACAATGAGCAGTTCTTC. Amino acids: CASSSRGEVRYNEQFF. The full variable domain, its missing parts supplied by reference TRBV9 and TRBJ2-1, is DSGVTQTPKHLITATGQRVTLRCSPRSGDLSVYWYQQSLDQGLQFLIQYYNGEERAKGNILERFSAQQFPDLHSELNLSSLELGDSALYFCASSSRGEVRYNEQFFGPGTRLTVL.

CDR3 sequence reads: CASSSSLVVQPQHF. The DNA for the CDR3 is TGTGCCAGCAGCTCGTCCCTAGTCGTGCAGCCCCAGCATTTT. The rearrangement uses TRBV7-9 and TRBJ1-5; D is undetermined. This CDR3 has 14 residues. The V gene lost 4 bases and the J gene lost 7 bases, with 14 bases spanning the gap. Germline-derived CDR1 and CDR2 are SEHNR and FQNEAQ (reference sequence). The variable domain in full, with the rest retrieved from reference TRBV7-9 and TRBJ1-5, is DTGVSQNPRHKITKRGQNVTFRCDPISEHNRLYWYRQTLGQGPEFLTYFQNEAQLEKSRLLSDRFSAERPKGSFSTLEIQRTEQGDSAMYLCASSSSLVVQPQHFGDGTRLSIL.

The chain joins TRBV6-5 to TRBJ1-5, with D perhaps matching TRBD1 (5 bases). Germline loops: CDR1 MNHEY, CDR2 SVGAGI. Trimming pared 6 bases from V and 2 bases from J, leaving 8 bases between. The CDR3 has 13 amino acids. This chain's CDR3 is CASRQGRNQPQHF. DNA for the CDR3: TGTGCCAGCAGGCAGGGTCGCAATCAGCCCCAGCATTTT.

In its sample, this clone was seen a few times. V is TRBV5-5 and J is TRBJ2-1; D is undetermined. Trimming shortened V by 0 bases and J by 9 bases, and 16 bases separated the two germline ends. Germline CDR1 reads SGHKS; CDR2 reads YYEKEE (reference sequence). This CDR3 spans 15 amino acids. CDR3 region: CASSLADQTSGEQFF. Here the CDR3 DNA reads TGTGCCAGCAGCTTGGCCGACCAGACATCTGGTGAGCAGTTCTTC.

This rearrangement joins TRBV18 to TRBJ1-3; TRBD1 aligns across 8 bases. The trim removed 6 bases at V and 4 bases at J, leaving 5 bases unmatched. The CDR3 is 14 residues long. CDR1 KGHSH and CDR2 LQKENI come from the germline V gene. CDR3 in amino acids: CASSYRGTGNTIYF. In nucleotides, the CDR3 is TGTGCCAGCTCGTACAGGGGGACGGGAAACACCATATATTTT.

J is TRBJ2-5 and V is TRBV5-1; 12 positions match TRBD2. From germline, CDR1 is SGHRS and CDR2 YFSETQ. Trimming removed 2 bases from V and 5 bases from J; junction bases left unmatched: 13. CDR3 length: 18 residues. The CDR3 DNA follows: TGCGCCAGCAGCTTATTAGCGACTAGCGGGAGAGGGGTGGAGACCCAGTACTTC. It translates to CASSLLATSGRGVETQYF.

The chain is built from TRBV9 and TRBJ2-1; possible D gene TRBD2, 5 bases. CDR3 size: 15 residues. CDR1 and CDR2 from the germline V gene are SGDLS and YYNGEE. V gave up 3 bases and J gave up 4 bases, with 14 bases separating them. The CDR3 DNA is TGTGCCAGCAGCGCTTCTAGCAATGTATACAATGAGCAGTTCTTC. Translated: CASSASSNVYNEQFF.